One sample yielded the 5 T cell receptor beta chains listed below, sequenced in a study of CD8+ T cells in alopecia areata. After isolation, RNA underwent reverse transcription to generate cDNA as the sequencing template. Profiling relied on immunoSEQ multiplex PCR, and the TCRdb table lists in-frame clones only, not all of them. The sample includes some 210,000 clones, around 62% of them seen just once. The starting material was CD4+ T cells sorted from blood, obtained at week 0. Receptors were obtained from a human donor with alopecia areata.

With respect to this clone: One junction end disagrees with the germline gene, perhaps due to a read error. The CDR3 region is CASTGGQGRLF. CDR3 DNA sequence: TGTGCCAGCACTGGGGGGCAGGGAAGGCTCTTC. The rearrangement uses TRBV2 and TRBJ2-1; D possibly matches TRBD1 or TRBD2 (6 bases each). Germline CDR1 SNHLY, CDR2 FYNNEI. The CDR3 contains 11 residues.

The chain uses TRBV27 and TRBJ2-7, with TRBD2 matching over 7 bases. The V segment lost 5 bases and the J segment 2 bases; nucleotides outside the gene matches: 9. Germline V gene lookup returns CDR1 MNHEY and CDR2 SMNVEV (reference sequence). The CDR3 has 15 amino acids. This CDR3 reads CASSPTAGHAYEQYF. CDR3 in DNA: TGTGCCAGCAGTCCAACAGCGGGGCATGCCTACGAGCAGTACTTC.

V is TRBV4-1 and J is TRBJ2-7; D not resolved. In germline, CDR1 is MGHRA, CDR2 YSYEKL. Trimming cost V 0 bases and J 0 bases, with 6 bases left between them. The CDR3 contains 14 residues. The chain's CDR3 is CASSQDSFSYEQYF. In DNA form, the CDR3 reads TGCGCCAGCAGCCAAGACAGTTTCTCCTACGAGCAGTACTTC.

The gene calls are TRBV5-7 and TRBJ2-7; TRBD2 matches at 11 bases. TRBV5-7 is an open reading frame, and its role is uncertain. This CDR3 contains 15 residues. After removal of 5 bases from V and 3 bases from J, the junction contained 7 bases not matched to a gene. The CDR3, as DNA: TGTGCCAGCAGTTCCACACTAGCGGGAGTCTACGAGCAGTACTTC. Protein product: CASSSTLAGVYEQYF.

This clone appeared once. This chain connects TRBV29-1 to TRBJ1-1; tentative D call: TRBD1 (6 bases). The germline V and J ends were trimmed by 3 bases and 4 bases, with 15 bases remaining between them. The germline CDR1 and CDR2 sequences are SQVTM and ANQGSEA. The CDR3 extends over 14 amino acids. The CDR3 loop is CSVDNGGQGTEAFF. CDR3 nucleotides: TGCAGCGTTGATAATGGGGGGCAGGGCACTGAAGCTTTCTTT. The variable domain in full, with the rest retrieved from reference TRBV29-1 and TRBJ1-1, is SAVISQKPSRDICQRGTSLTIQCQVDSQVTMMFWYRQQPGQSLTLIATANQGSEATYESGFVIDKFPISRPNLTFSTLTVSNMSPEDSSIYLCSVDNGGQGTEAFFGQGTRLTVV.